Each of the 21 T cell receptor beta chains below was sequenced from the same sample in a study of identifying expanded T cells in peripheral blood. Data came from immunoSEQ multiplex PCR; TCRdb stores just in-frame clones and leaves some out. The data hold more than 75,000 clones, with around 85% observed a single time. The specimen was blood. Every receptor here comes from a person aged 18-70 years in good health.

The chain recombines TRBV5-4 with TRBJ2-3; 10 nucleotides align to TRBD1. The CDR3 is 16 residues long. CDR1 and CDR2 from the germline V gene are SGHNT and YYREEE (reference sequence). The J segment lost 4 bases and the V segment lost 4 bases, leaving 9 bases of the junction unmatched. The CDR3 nucleotides are TGTGCCAGCAGCCTTCGGACAGGGGGGTTGTCAGATACGCAGTATTTT. This encodes CASSLRTGGLSDTQYF.

The chain couples TRBV14 to TRBJ1-1; perhaps TRBD1 as D (6 bases). The CDR3 is 13 residues long. Germline V lookup: CDR1 SGHDN, CDR2 FVKESK. V shed 2 bases and J shed 3 bases, with 7 bases lying between them. The CDR3 DNA follows: TGTGCCAGCAGCCAAAACAGGGACACTGAAGCTTTCTTT. Protein: CASSQNRDTEAFF.

The genes are TRBV7-8 and TRBJ1-2; D ambiguous. CDR3 size: 17 residues. Trimming shortened V by 6 bases and J by 6 bases, and 26 bases separated the two germline ends. The germline gives CDR1 SGHVS, CDR2 FQNEAQ. The CDR3 is CASSRRSVITRLDGYTF. CDR3 coding DNA: TGTGCCAGCAGTAGACGCTCAGTAATAACCCGGTTAGATGGCTACACCTTC. Filled out from reference TRBV7-8 and TRBJ1-2, the complete variable domain reads GAGVSQSPRYKVAKRGQDVALRCDPISGHVSLFWYQQALGQGPEFLTYFQNEAQLDKSGLPSDRFFAERPEGSVSTLKIQRTQQEDSAVYLCASSRRSVITRLDGYTFGSGTRLTVV.

The rearrangement links TRBV27 to TRBJ2-3; D is possibly TRBD2 (7 bases). Germline V gives CDR1 MNHEY, CDR2 SMNVEV (reference sequence). The length of the CDR3 is 15 residues. V lost 2 bases to trimming and J lost 0 bases, with 9 bases between them. The CDR3 reads CASSLGGASTDTQYF. DNA of the CDR3: TGTGCCAGCAGTTTAGGGGGGGCGAGCACAGATACGCAGTATTTT.

The CDR3 coding sequence is TGTGCCAGCAGCCGTGGGCACTATGGCTACACCTTC. Its translation: CASSRGHYGYTF. The V gene is TRBV14, the J gene TRBJ1-2; D gene uncertain. Germline lookup yields CDR1 SGHDN and CDR2 FVKESK. V was trimmed by 4 bases and J by 3 bases, leaving 6 bases between them. This CDR3 spans 12 amino acids.

This sequence joins TRBV4-3 and TRBJ1-2; TRBD1 might be the D (6 bases). Trimming shortened V by 1 base and J by 3 bases, and 18 bases separated the two germline ends. There are 17 residues in the CDR3. Per the germline V gene, CDR1 is LGHNA and CDR2 is YSLEER. This CDR3 is CASSQVRDTGYDYGYTF. DNA for the CDR3: TGCGCCAGCAGCCAAGTTAGGGATACAGGGTACGACTATGGCTACACCTTC.

This chain links TRBV18 with TRBJ1-3; tentative D call: TRBD1 (6 bases). In germline, CDR1 is KGHSH, CDR2 LQKENI. Trimming left V 3 bases short and J 0 bases short, with 15 bases between. There are 17 residues in the CDR3. CDR3 in amino acids: CASSPADSIFSGNTIYF. In nucleotides, the CDR3 is TGTGCCAGCTCACCTGCGGACAGTATCTTCTCTGGAAACACCATATATTTT.

The V and J genes are TRBV7-9 and TRBJ1-2; D call uncertain. CDR1 and CDR2 from the germline V gene are SEHNR and FQNEAQ (reference sequence). Deletions cut 5 bases from V and 2 bases from J, with 9 bases between. The CDR3 extends over 13 amino acids. The CDR3 DNA reads as TGTGCCAGCAGCATCCAGAGGAACTATGGCTACACCTTC. This encodes CASSIQRNYGYTF.

This chain joins TRBV5-1 and TRBJ1-1, with no clear D. Germline V gives CDR1 SGHRS, CDR2 YFSETQ. The CDR3 runs 14 residues. The germline V and J ends were trimmed by 2 bases and 1 base, with 9 bases remaining between them. CDR3 DNA: TGCGCCAGCAGCTTCGTCGGGAGGAACACTGAAGCTTTCTTT. It specifies CASSFVGRNTEAFF.

This rearrangement joins TRBV2 to TRBJ1-3; no clear D. Looked up from germline, CDR1 is SNHLY and CDR2 is FYNNEI. This CDR3 has 14 residues. Trimming shortened V by 5 bases and J by 0 bases, and 8 bases separated the two germline ends. The CDR3 spells CASSLQTSGNTIYF. CDR3 bases: TGTGCCAGCAGTTTACAAACCTCTGGAAACACCATATATTTT.

The rearrangement uses TRBV11-2 and TRBJ2-7, with D perhaps TRBD1 (6 bases). CDR1 is SGHAT and CDR2 is FQNNGV in the germline V gene. V was trimmed by 5 bases and J by 2 bases, leaving 13 bases between them. The CDR3 covers 14 residues. The DNA for the CDR3 is TGTGCCAGCAGCACCCGGGACACCGCCTACGAGCAGTACTTC. This encodes CASSTRDTAYEQYF.

The rearrangement joins TRBV11-3 to TRBJ1-2, with D perhaps matching TRBD1 (6 bases). The CDR3 extends over 13 amino acids. The ends were cut back, 5 bases at V and 8 bases at J, with 15 bases in the middle. Germline values: CDR1 SGHNT, CDR2 YENEEA. This CDR3 reads CASSHQGYGGYTF. CDR3 nucleotides: TGTGCCAGCAGCCATCAGGGGTACGGGGGCTACACCTTC.

This sequence joins TRBV7-7 and TRBJ1-4; D ambiguous. The CDR3 sequence is 13 residues long. The germline gives CDR1 SSHAT, CDR2 FNYEAQ (reference sequence). V was pared by 1 base and J by 11 bases, with 11 bases between. The CDR3 sequence: CASSLELGQKLFF. CDR3 nucleotide sequence: TGTGCCAGCAGCTTAGAATTGGGTCAGAAACTGTTTTTT.

The genes are TRBV11-2 and TRBJ1-2; D is unresolved. The CDR3 has 14 residues. Trimming cost V 4 bases and J 5 bases, with 14 bases left between them. Germline CDR1 is SGHAT and CDR2 is FQNNGV. In nucleotides, the CDR3 is TGTGCCAGCAGCTCAATACGGGATTTATATGGCTACACCTTC. It translates to CASSSIRDLYGYTF. The whole variable domain, filled in from reference TRBV11-2 and TRBJ1-2, reads EAGVAQSPRYKIIEKRQSVAFWCNPISGHATLYWYQQILGQGPKLLIQFQNNGVVDDSQLPKDRFSAERLKGVDSTLKIQPAKLEDSAVYLCASSSIRDLYGYTFGSGTRLTVV.

The V gene is TRBV4-3, the J gene TRBJ1-5; D gene uncertain. The V and J ends lost 0 bases and 2 bases respectively, with 5 bases between them. Per the germline V gene, CDR1 is LGHNA and CDR2 is YSLEER. This CDR3 is built from 14 residues. DNA for the CDR3: TGCGCCAGCAGCCAAGATTTAGGCAATCAGCCCCAGCATTTT. This encodes CASSQDLGNQPQHF.

The V call is TRBV11-2, the J call TRBJ1-3; D is unresolved. The CDR3 length is 15 residues. Germline V gives CDR1 SGHAT, CDR2 FQNNGV. The V and J ends lost 5 bases and 5 bases respectively, with 16 bases between them. In DNA, the CDR3 is TGTGCCAGCAGCCCCGGACTCTACTCCCGAAACACCATATATTTT. Translation gives CASSPGLYSRNTIYF.

This chain links TRBV2 with TRBJ2-1; tentative D call: TRBD2 (6 bases). Trimming removed 10 bases at V and 2 bases at J, with 15 bases between. This CDR3 is built from 14 residues. The germline gives CDR1 SNHLY, CDR2 FYNNEI. The CDR3 sequence: CAISGLPAYNEQFF. CDR3 bases: TGTGCCATCTCGGGACTCCCAGCCTACAATGAGCAGTTCTTC.

The chain has TRBV6-5 and TRBJ1-2, with D unresolved. Germline loops: CDR1 MNHEY, CDR2 SVGAGI. V lost 6 bases, J lost 2 bases, and 16 bases lay in between. The CDR3 loop spans 15 amino acids. The CDR3 loop reads CASRPQIAGNYGYTF. CDR3 bases: TGTGCCAGCAGGCCCCAAATCGCGGGGAACTATGGCTACACCTTC.

The chain combines TRBV4-3 with TRBJ1-1; no definite D call. Trimming took off 4 bases at V and 0 bases at J, with 15 bases between the two ends. Germline loops: CDR1 LGHNA, CDR2 YSLEER. The CDR3 runs 16 residues. This CDR3 is CASSPHSTLMNTEAFF. The DNA of the CDR3 is TGCGCCAGCAGCCCACATTCGACCCTGATGAACACTGAAGCTTTCTTT.

The count of this clone is one. The chain joins TRBV2 to TRBJ2-3, with 9 bases that match TRBD2. Germline-derived CDR1 and CDR2 are SNHLY and FYNNEI. The CDR3 spans 15 residues. J was trimmed by 1 base and V by 2 bases; bases with no gene match: 1. The CDR3 coding sequence is TGTGCCAGCAGTGAACGGACTAGCGGCACAGATACGCAGTATTTT. It codes for CASSERTSGTDTQYF.

This CDR3 is CASSSQGVRADTQYF. The CDR3 DNA sequence: TGCGCCAGCAGCTCCCAGGGGGTTAGAGCAGATACGCAGTATTTT. The chain employs TRBV5-1 and TRBJ2-3; 7 positions match TRBD1. Germline V CDR1 and CDR2: SGHRS, YFSETQ. The length of the CDR3 is 15 residues. Losses at the gene ends were 3 bases for V and 4 bases for J; bases not matched to a gene: 8.